This T cell receptor (beta chain) emerged from a study of T cells in Graves' hyperthyroidism and ophthalmopathy. Whole-study findings and limits: The majority of expanded thyroid clonotypes above 0.001 also appeared in blood. The model made its ophthalmopathy prediction, and onset followed a median approximately 6 months later.

CDR1 is SGHTA, CDR2 FQGNSA, per germline. The CDR3 totals 16 residues. V was clipped by 5 bases and J by 3 bases; unmatched bases: 6. Amplified regions were TCR beta CDR3 sequences from RNA transcripts. TCR CDR3 regions were first amplified by RT-PCR with HTBI primers. One entry per CDR3 protein results from TCRdb running MiXCR on the multiplex PCR reads. This sample has 500,000 to 650,000 distinct CDR3 sequences, with 14% found just once. PBMCs were obtained from 10 ml fresh peripheral blood. In its sample, this clonotype was seen many times. Antigen unknown. The sequence derives from a woman between 50 and 59 years old with Graves' ophthalmopathy. Input material: blood. The chain links TRBV7-2 to TRBJ2-5, with 13 bases that match TRBD2. As DNA, the CDR3 is TGTGCCAGCAGCGTTACTAGCGGGAGGGCCGAAGAGACCCAGTACTTC. This encodes CASSVTSGRAEETQYF.